The present T cell receptor beta chain was sequenced within a study of OX40 agonist ivuxolimab in advanced cancers. Study-level findings and limits: The study found that CD8+ T cells averaged more expanded clones than CD4+.

Regarding this clone: The antigen remains unidentified.

Germline CDR1 is SGHVS and CDR2 is FQNEAQ. The CDR3 has 15 residues. Germline trimming cut 1 base from V and 9 bases from J; bases unmatched to any gene: 7. Generated by immunoSEQ multiplex PCR, the TCRdb table keeps only in-frame clones and is missing some. The sample includes roughly 110,000 clones, over 75% of them seen just once. The rearrangement uses TRBV7-8 and TRBJ2-1, with TRBD2 matching 9 bases. Material: CD4+ or CD8+ T cells sorted from blood, obtained in a trial of the OX40 agonist ivuxolimab. This TCR came from an adult with an advanced solid tumor such as melanoma, head and neck, liver or kidney cancer. The CDR3 nucleotides read TGTGCCAGCAGCTTAGTTCGCGGGGGGGGTATTGAGCAGTTCTTC. Its translation: CASSLVRGGGIEQFF.